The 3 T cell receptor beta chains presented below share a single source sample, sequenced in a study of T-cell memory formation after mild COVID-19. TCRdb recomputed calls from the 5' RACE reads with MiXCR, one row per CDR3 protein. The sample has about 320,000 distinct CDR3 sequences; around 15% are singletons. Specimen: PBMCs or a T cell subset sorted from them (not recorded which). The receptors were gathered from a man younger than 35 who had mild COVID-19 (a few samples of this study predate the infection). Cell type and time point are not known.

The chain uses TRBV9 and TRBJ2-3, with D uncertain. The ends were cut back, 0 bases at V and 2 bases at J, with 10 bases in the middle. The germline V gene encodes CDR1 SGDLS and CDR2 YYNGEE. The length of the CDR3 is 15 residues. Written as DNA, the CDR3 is TGTGCCAGCAGCGTAGTACCGAGTTACACAGATACGCAGTATTTT. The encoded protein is CASSVVPSYTDTQYF.

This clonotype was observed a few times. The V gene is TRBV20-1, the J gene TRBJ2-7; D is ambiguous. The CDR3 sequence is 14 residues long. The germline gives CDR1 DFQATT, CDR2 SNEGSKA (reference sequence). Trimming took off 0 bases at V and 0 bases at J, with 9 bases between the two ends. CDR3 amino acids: CSARDITSSYEQYV. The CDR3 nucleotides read TGCAGTGCTAGAGATATCACGAGCTCCTACGAGCAGTACGTC.

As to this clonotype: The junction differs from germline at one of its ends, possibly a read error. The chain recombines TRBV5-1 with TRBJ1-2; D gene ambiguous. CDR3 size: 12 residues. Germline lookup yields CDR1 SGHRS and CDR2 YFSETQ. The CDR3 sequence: CASSLDAYGYTF. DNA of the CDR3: TGCGCCAGCAGTTTGGACGCCTATGGCTACACCTTC.